A single sample is the source of the 5 T cell receptor beta chains below, sequenced in a study of T cells after yellow fever vaccination. TCRdb passed the 5' RACE reads through MiXCR, listing each CDR3 protein once. The table lists 150,000 to 200,000 distinct CDR3 sequences, approximately 10% of them singletons. The input for sequencing was CD8+ T cells sorted from PBMCs, taken 15 days after the yellow fever booster vaccination. The receptors stem from a man aged 18 to 35 who received the YFV17D yellow fever vaccine.

The chain is built from TRBV29-1 and TRBJ2-7, with TRBD2 identical over 10 bases. The trim removed 3 bases at V and 10 bases at J, leaving 3 bases unmatched. CDR1 is SQVTM, CDR2 ANQGSEA, per germline. The CDR3 sequence is 11 residues long. In DNA, the CDR3 is TGCAGCGTTGAGCTAGCGGGGGTCCAGTACTTC. This encodes CSVELAGVQYF.

This clonotype showed up just a few times. V usage is TRBV12-3 or TRBV12-4 and J usage is TRBJ1-2; TRBD1 agrees at 8 bases. The CDR3 runs 14 residues. V shed 6 bases and J 7 bases; nucleotides not matched to a gene: 10. CDR3 region: CASSPTGGGGGYTF. The CDR3 DNA follows: TGTGCCAGCAGCCCTACAGGGGGAGGAGGTGGCTACACCTTC.

This clonotype was seen only a few times. The V call is TRBV4-3, the J call TRBJ2-7; the D is unclear. The CDR3 extends over 19 amino acids. Between the trimmed V and J ends, which lost 3 bases and 0 bases, there was a span of 24 bases. Per the germline V gene, CDR1 is LGHNA and CDR2 is YSLEER. CDR3 region: CASSQKPVWSLANSYEQYF. The CDR3 DNA follows: TGCGCCAGCAGCCAGAAGCCGGTATGGAGCCTGGCGAACTCCTACGAGCAGTACTTC.

This chain joins TRBV4-1 and TRBJ2-1; 13 positions match TRBD2. CDR3 length: 16 amino acids. After removal of 3 bases from V and 4 bases from J, the junction contained 3 bases not matched to a gene. The germline CDR1 and CDR2 sequences are MGHRA and YSYEKL. CDR3: CASSHGTSGEYNEQFF. In DNA form, the CDR3 reads TGCGCCAGCAGCCATGGGACTAGCGGGGAATACAATGAGCAGTTCTTC.

This clonotype was observed at least ten times. The chain uses TRBV5-1 and TRBJ2-7; unclear D gene. In germline, CDR1 is SGHRS, CDR2 YFSETQ. The germline V and J ends were trimmed by 4 bases and 0 bases, with 11 bases remaining between them. CDR3 size: 14 residues. The CDR3 reads CASSPETNSYEQYF. The CDR3 coding sequence is TGCGCCAGCAGCCCGGAGACAAACTCCTACGAGCAGTACTTC.